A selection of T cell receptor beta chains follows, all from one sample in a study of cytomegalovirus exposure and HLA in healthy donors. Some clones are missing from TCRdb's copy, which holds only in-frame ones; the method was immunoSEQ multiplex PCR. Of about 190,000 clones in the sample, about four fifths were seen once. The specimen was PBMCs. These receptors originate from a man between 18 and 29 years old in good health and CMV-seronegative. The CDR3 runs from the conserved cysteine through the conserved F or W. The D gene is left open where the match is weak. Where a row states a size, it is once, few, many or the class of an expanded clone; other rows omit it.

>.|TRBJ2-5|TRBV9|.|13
CASSVESEETQYF
TGTGCCAGCAGCGTAGAGTCAGAAGAGACCCAGTACTTC
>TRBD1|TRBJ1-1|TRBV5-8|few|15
CASSRAWTGNTEAFF
TGTGCCAGCAGCCGTGCCTGGACAGGAAACACTGAAGCTTTCTTT
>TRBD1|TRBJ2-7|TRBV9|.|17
CASSSRVTRTGVDEQYF
TGTGCCAGCAGCTCTAGGGTGACCCGGACAGGGGTGGACGAGCAGTACTTC
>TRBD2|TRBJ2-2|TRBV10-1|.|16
CASSESLLAGTGELFF
TGCGCCAGCAGTGAGTCACTACTAGCGGGGACCGGGGAGCTGTTTTTT
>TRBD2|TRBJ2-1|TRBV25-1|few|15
CASSGLANRYNEQFF
TGTGCCAGCAGCGGACTAGCGAACCGCTACAATGAGCAGTTCTTC
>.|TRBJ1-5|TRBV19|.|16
CASSIVGRGSNQPQHF
TGTGCCAGTAGTATAGTGGGCAGGGGTAGCAATCAGCCCCAGCATTTT
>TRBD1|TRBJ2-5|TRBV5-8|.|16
CASSLGPGQGADFSHF
TGTGCCAGCAGTTTAGGACCGGGACAGGGGGCCGACTTTAGCCACTTC
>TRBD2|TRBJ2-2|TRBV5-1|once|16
CASSPSGRAGGGELFF
TGCGCCAGCAGCCCTAGCGGGAGGGCCGGCGGCGGGGAGCTGTTTTTT
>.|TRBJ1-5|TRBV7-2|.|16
CASSTIREVSAWAQHF
TGTGCCAGCAGCACAATCAGGGAAGTGAGTGCCTGGGCCCAGCATTTT
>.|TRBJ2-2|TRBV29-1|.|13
CSATAQFTGELFF
TGCAGCGCCACAGCCCAGTTCACCGGGGAGCTGTTTTTT
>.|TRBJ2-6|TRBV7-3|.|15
CASSPGSDGANVLTF
TGTGCCAGCAGCCCGGGGTCGGATGGGGCCAACGTCCTGACTTTC
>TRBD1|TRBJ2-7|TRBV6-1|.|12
CASSADRVEQYF
TGTGCCAGCAGTGCCGACAGGGTCGAGCAGTACTTC
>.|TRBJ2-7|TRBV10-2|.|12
CASSEGGGEQYF
TGCGCCAGCAGTGAAGGAGGAGGTGAGCAGTACTTC
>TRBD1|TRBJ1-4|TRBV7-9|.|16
CASSTGGWATNEKLFF
TGTGCCAGCAGCACAGGGGGTTGGGCAACTAATGAAAAACTGTTTTTT
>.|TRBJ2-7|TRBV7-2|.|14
CASSLDAAEYEQYF
TGTGCCAGCAGCTTAGATGCGGCGGAATACGAGCAGTACTTC
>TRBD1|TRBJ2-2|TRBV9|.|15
CASSRDRVGVGELFF
TGTGCCAGCAGCCGGGACAGGGTCGGGGTCGGGGAGCTGTTTTTT